This TCR beta chain appears in the sequencing data of a study of T cell repertoires and HLA-DP antigens (dated by TCRdb to about 2018). Regarding the complete study: Using HeLa cells transduced to present allogeneic HLA-DP, the study set up an in vitro model of CD4+ T cell alloreactivity. Compared with self, one alloantigen differed at one amino acid in the peptide-binding groove and the other differed at some 11, modelling structurally similar versus dissimilar alloantigens. Of the three donors, two were male and one was female, and their ages ranged from the 18-to-29 age band up to the 60-to-69 age band. Average DNA input was about 0.2 ug for sorted CD137+CD4+ samples, compared with about 1.2 ug for pre-culture CD4+ samples.

The immunoSEQ multiplex PCR, with forward primers for 54 TRBV segments and reverse primers for 13 TRBJ segments, was used to amplify TCRB CDR3 regions. For pre-culture CD4+ samples, sequencing was done at deep resolution with a target of 200,000 to 250,000 T cell genomes. Sequencing of amplicons was performed on an Illumina HiSeq System, and 87 bp reads covering the CDR3 were generated. The paper's processing steps were these. Reads were corrected for PCR and sequencing errors, and CDR3 regions were defined by alignment to IMGT reference sequences. Synthetic template pools were used to estimate the numbers of templates and unique rearrangements. Clonality was computed by subtracting Pielou's evenness from 1. The Daley-Smith estimator was used to estimate richness. Morisita's index served as the measure of repertoire overlap. Clones present in cultured samples but not detected in the pre-culture repertoire of the same donor were defined as low-abundance clones. Imported from immuneACCESS, the table was reduced by TCRdb to in-frame sequences with V and J called. These copies leave out some clones; in studies compared against another copy, an unresolved V gene accounts for under half, and the cause of the remainder is not known. V and J calls plus clone size are reproduced from that table; the DNA served to infer D and trimming. The sample table shows roughly 73,000 clones, and around 80% are seen once. Together, the top ten hold about 1.6% of the sample.

This clone came up a few times. Its antigen specificity is not known. One base away there is no much larger clone; base qualities are not given. Magnetic bead negative selection was used to isolate untouched CD4+ T cells from Ficoll-separated PBMC, with an average purity of approximately 98%. Using magnetic beads, untouched CD4+ T cells were isolated from Ficoll-separated PBMC at around 98% purity, with only negligible CD8+ contamination. Peripheral blood mononuclear cells came from the buffy coats of a few healthy blood donors. CMV seronegative status was shared by all three donors. Genomic DNA was extracted with the DNeasy Blood & Tissue Kit. For each subject, genomic DNA from sorted CD137+CD4+ cells and from pre-culture CD4+ baseline samples underwent TCRB sequencing. General conclusions and limits of the study: Clones undetected before culture had an average cumulative frequency of roughly 35% against one allele versus around 51% against the other. Similar clonality (around 0.41) was observed for sorted CD137+ cells against both alloantigens, and this clonality was much higher than that observed in pre-culture samples (around 0.04). Limitations included only a few donors, a non-physiological HeLa antigen-presenting system, and the use of total CD4+ responder cells. Naive and memory CD4+ repertoires were not analysed separately.

The sequence was collected from a man in his 60s in good health and CMV-seronegative. Sequenced: CD4+ T cells from PBMCs.

The base sequence is TGCGCCAGCAGCTGGACTAGCGGGAGGACCGGGGAGCTGTTTTTT. The resulting protein is CASSWTSGRTGELFF. Recombination connected TRBV5-1 to TRBJ2-2; TRBD2 fits 14 bases in the junction. The CDR3 measures 15 amino acids from cysteine to phenylalanine. Only CDR3 DNA is held: 45 bases, read in frame from base 1. Trimming takes 3 bases off V and 5 bases off J; junction bases not matched to a gene: 0. CDR1 and CDR2 are read off the germline V gene as SGHRS and YFSETQ.